This T cell receptor (beta chain) was sequenced for a study of T cell changes during pregnancy in multiple sclerosis. TCRdb keeps only in-frame clones here, not all; method: immunoSEQ multiplex PCR. The sample holds tens of thousands of clones, around nine tenths seen once. The V gene end was trimmed by 5 bases and the J gene end by 5 bases; junction bases not matched to a gene: 9. This CDR3 is built from 14 residues. CDR1 is GTSNPN and CDR2 is SVGIG in the germline V gene (reference sequence). The sample here was CD4+ T cells from peripheral blood mononuclear cells, taken before pregnancy. The rearrangement uses TRBV30 and TRBJ1-5, with 7 positions matching TRBD1. The receptor was derived from a female donor with multiple sclerosis, enrolled in a pregnancy study. The chain's CDR3 is CAWGAATGDQPQHF. CDR3 DNA: TGTGCCTGGGGAGCAGCAACAGGGGATCAGCCCCAGCATTTT.